Below are 27 T cell receptor beta chains sequenced from a single sample in a study of OX40 agonist ivuxolimab in advanced cancers. Some clones are missing from TCRdb's copy, which holds only in-frame ones; the method was immunoSEQ multiplex PCR. Of some 66,000 clones detected, more than 75% appear once; the ten largest clones hold 0.35% to 0.45%. Sequencing was performed on CD4+ or CD8+ T cells sorted from blood, taken in a trial of the OX40 agonist ivuxolimab. The receptor set was obtained from an adult with an advanced solid tumor such as melanoma, head and neck, liver or kidney cancer.

This clone was counted a single time. The V and J genes are TRBV7-6 and TRBJ2-7; the D call may be TRBD1 or TRBD2 (5 bases each). Per germline, CDR1 SGHVS and CDR2 FNYEAQ. The CDR3 is made up of 15 amino acids. V was pared by 5 bases and J by 0 bases, with 14 bases between. The CDR3 spells CASSTGTVSSYEQYF. As DNA, the CDR3 is TGTGCCAGCAGCACCGGGACCGTGAGCTCCTACGAGCAGTACTTC.

The rearrangement uses TRBV10-3 and TRBJ2-7; possibly TRBD2 for D (5 bases). This CDR3 region has 14 residues. Between the trimmed V and J ends, which lost 6 bases and 0 bases, there was a span of 12 bases. From germline, CDR1 is ENHRY and CDR2 SYGVKD. CDR3 sequence (DNA): TGTGCCATCAGGGAACCGGGATACTCCTACGAGCAGTACTTC. It translates to CAIREPGYSYEQYF.

This chain joins TRBV5-1 and TRBJ2-3; 11 nucleotides line up with TRBD2. J gave up 5 bases and V 3 bases, and 2 bases lay outside the gene matches. The CDR3 has 14 amino acids. Germline lookup yields CDR1 SGHRS and CDR2 YFSETQ. The CDR3 DNA follows: TGCGCCAGCAGCTGGGGACTAGCGGAAGATACGCAGTATTTT. As protein: CASSWGLAEDTQYF.

The chain has TRBV7-8 and TRBJ2-7; D is unresolved. V shed 1 base and J shed 4 bases, with 11 bases lying between them. CDR3 size: 14 residues. Germline V gene lookup returns CDR1 SGHVS and CDR2 FQNEAQ. The CDR3 DNA follows: TGTGCCAGCAGCTTAGGTCAGAAAAATTACGAGCAGTACTTC. Its translation: CASSLGQKNYEQYF.

The gene calls are TRBV11-1 and TRBJ2-2; TRBD1 matches 12 bases. V shed 5 bases, J shed 13 bases, and the junction held 5 bases outside the gene matches. The germline V gene has CDR1 SGHAT and CDR2 FQDESV (reference sequence). CDR3 size: 13 residues. CDR3 sequence reads: CASSPGTGGLLFF. The CDR3 DNA reads TGTGCCAGCAGCCCGGGGACAGGGGGCTTGCTGTTTTTT.

V and J are TRBV5-1 and TRBJ1-2; D is uncertain. V dropped 0 bases and J dropped 1 base, with 10 bases sitting between them. Germline V gene lookup returns CDR1 SGHRS and CDR2 YFSETQ. This CDR3 has 15 residues. CDR3 region: CASSLGGQRNYGYTF. The CDR3, as DNA: TGCGCCAGCAGCTTGGGAGGGCAGCGTAACTATGGCTACACCTTC.

This sequence joins TRBV18 and TRBJ1-2; 8 nucleotides agree with TRBD1. Germline V lookup: CDR1 KGHSH, CDR2 LQKENI. The CDR3 contains 15 residues. V was pared by 3 bases and J by 0 bases, with 3 bases of the junction left unmatched. The CDR3 loop reads CASSPDRVPNYGYTF. CDR3 coding DNA: TGTGCCAGCTCACCGGACAGGGTTCCTAACTATGGCTACACCTTC.

The chain has TRBV5-1 and TRBJ2-1, with 10 nucleotides matching TRBD1. This CDR3 spans 16 amino acids. V was pared by 3 bases and J by 6 bases, with 9 bases of the junction left unmatched. The germline V gene encodes CDR1 SGHRS and CDR2 YFSETQ. This CDR3 reads CASSWAGTGVGNEQFF. CDR3 in DNA: TGCGCCAGCAGCTGGGCCGGGACAGGGGTGGGCAATGAGCAGTTCTTC.

The chain is built from TRBV19 and TRBJ2-6; 7 bases agree with TRBD1. V lost 1 base, J lost 0 bases, and 3 bases stayed unmatched. The CDR3 covers 17 residues. The germline V gene encodes CDR1 LNHDA and CDR2 SQIVND (reference sequence). Here the CDR3 DNA reads TGTGCCAGTAGTATAGGACAGGGTCGCTCTGGGGCCAACGTCCTGACTTTC. It is translated as CASSIGQGRSGANVLTF.

This chain uses TRBV13 with TRBJ1-4, with 8 bases identical to TRBD1. The V segment lost 5 bases and the J segment 2 bases; nucleotides outside the gene matches: 4. This CDR3 has 15 residues. The germline gives CDR1 PRHDT, CDR2 FYEKMQ (reference sequence). This CDR3 reads CASSLRTGTNEKLFF. As DNA, the CDR3 is TGTGCCAGCAGCCTCCGGACAGGGACTAATGAAAAACTGTTTTTT.

This sequence joins TRBV4-1 and TRBJ1-6; no definite D call. The CDR3 consists of 14 residues. Trimming stripped 3 bases from V and 13 bases from J, with 16 bases between. Germline assignment: CDR1 MGHRA and CDR2 YSYEKL. The CDR3 here is CASSHLTDPRPLHF. The DNA of the CDR3 is TGCGCCAGCAGCCATCTCACAGACCCTCGCCCCCTCCACTTT.

CDR3 protein: CAWSVDYSNQPQHF. In DNA form, the CDR3 reads TGTGCCTGGAGTGTTGATTATAGCAATCAGCCCCAGCATTTT. The rearrangement links TRBV30 to TRBJ1-5; D is ambiguous. The CDR3 consists of 14 residues. The V gene's germline CDR1 is GTSNPN and CDR2 SVGIG (reference sequence). V lost 0 bases and J lost 0, with 6 bases in between.

This chain connects TRBV5-1 to TRBJ1-1, with 8 positions matching TRBD1. Germline CDR1 SGHRS, CDR2 YFSETQ. The junction had 3 bases not matched to a gene; V was cut back by 4 bases and J by 10 bases. CDR3 length equals 11 residues. The CDR3 DNA sequence: TGCGCCAGCAGCCCCGGACAGGGAGCTTTCTTT. Protein product: CASSPGQGAFF. The full variable domain, in which reference TRBV5-1 and TRBJ1-1 provide the parts outside the CDR3, is KAGVTQTPRYLIKTRGQQVTLSCSPISGHRSVSWYQQTPGQGLQFLFEYFSETQRNKGNFPGRFSGRQFSNSRSEMNVSTLELGDSALYLCASSPGQGAFFGQGTRLTVV.

This clone was recorded only once. The chain carries TRBV7-3 and TRBJ2-1; TRBD2 agrees at 10 bases. The CDR3 loop spans 15 amino acids. The germline CDR1 and CDR2 sequences are SGHTA and FQGTGA. V was pared by 2 bases and J by 6 bases, with 4 bases of the junction left unmatched. CDR3 region: CASSLGQRGGNEQFF. The CDR3 DNA is TGTGCCAGCAGCTTAGGCCAGCGGGGGGGCAATGAGCAGTTCTTC. The whole variable domain, remainder taken from reference TRBV7-3 and TRBJ2-1, is GAGVSQTPSNKVTEKGKYVELRCDPISGHTALYWYRQSLGQGPEFLIYFQGTGAADDSGLPNDRFFAVRPEGSVSTLKIQRTERGDSAVYLCASSLGQRGGNEQFFGPGTRLTVL.

The gene calls are TRBV25-1 and TRBJ2-7; D gene ambiguous. The CDR3 length is 11 residues. Trimming removed 4 bases at V and 7 bases at J, with 8 bases between. Germline CDR1 is MGHDK and CDR2 is SYGVNS. CDR3 DNA sequence: TGTGCCAGCAGTGCGCAAAGGGAGCAGTACTTC. It translates to CASSAQREQYF.

The chain carries TRBV5-1 and TRBJ2-7, with D possibly being TRBD1 (6 bases). V was pared by 2 bases and J by 4 bases, with 16 bases between. The CDR3 totals 15 residues. Germline values: CDR1 SGHRS, CDR2 YFSETQ. CDR3 protein: CASSFLGKGTYEQYF. CDR3 in DNA: TGCGCCAGCAGCTTCCTAGGTAAGGGGACATACGAGCAGTACTTC.

V is TRBV5-8 and J is TRBJ2-7, with 7 bases aligning to TRBD1. The CDR3 consists of 15 residues. The junction had 5 bases not matched to a gene; V was cut back by 0 bases and J by 2 bases. Germline lookup yields CDR1 SGHTS and CDR2 YDEGEE. DNA for the CDR3: TGTGCCAGCAGCTTGGCGGCAGGGGGAACCTACGAGCAGTACTTC. Protein sequence: CASSLAAGGTYEQYF.

The V gene is TRBV11-2, the J gene TRBJ1-1; TRBD1 agrees at 8 bases. CDR3 size: 17 residues. J was trimmed by 1 base and V by 0 bases; bases with no gene match: 7. The germline V gene has CDR1 SGHAT and CDR2 FQNNGV. Here the CDR3 reads CASSLDYWTGRNTEAFF. CDR3 nucleotide sequence: TGTGCCAGCAGCTTAGATTATTGGACAGGGAGGAACACTGAAGCTTTCTTT.

The CDR3 sequence is CASSRAGVTDTQYF. Here the CDR3 DNA reads TGTGCCAGCAGCAGAGCGGGGGTCACAGATACGCAGTATTTT. This rearrangement joins TRBV21-1 to TRBJ2-3. TRBV21-1 is tagged as a pseudogene. The CDR3 has 14 amino acids.

The chain is built from TRBV9 and TRBJ1-6; TRBD1 might be the D (5 bases). CDR1 and CDR2 from the germline V gene are SGDLS and YYNGEE. The V gene lost 0 bases and the J gene lost 7 bases, with 14 bases spanning the gap. The CDR3 extends over 16 amino acids. As DNA, the CDR3 is TGTGCCAGCAGCGTAGGGGGCAACATATTAAATTCACCCCTCCACTTT. It encodes CASSVGGNILNSPLHF.

About this clone itself: One end of the junction is discordant with germline, which a read error may explain. The chain joins TRBV19 to TRBJ1-1, with D possibly matching TRBD1 (5 bases). The CDR3 is 13 residues long. The V gene's germline CDR1 is LNHDA and CDR2 SQIVND (reference sequence). CDR3 bases: TGTGCCAGTACTATGACGGACACCCCTGAGGCTTTCTTT. Residues: CASTMTDTPEAFF.

The CDR3 region has the DNA TGTGCCAGCAGCTTAGGGTCCATAGGTCGGTCCCAAGAGACCCAGTACTTC. This gives the protein CASSLGSIGRSQETQYF. V and J are TRBV11-3 and TRBJ2-5; D is unresolved. The CDR3 spans 17 residues. V was cut by 1 base and J by 1 base, with 16 bases left in between. Germline-derived CDR1 and CDR2 are SGHNT and YENEEA.

The chain combines TRBV11-2 with TRBJ1-2; maybe TRBD1 (5 bases). The CDR3 has 11 amino acids. Germline V CDR1 and CDR2: SGHAT, FQNNGV. V shed 5 bases and J shed 8 bases, with 9 bases lying between them. The DNA for the CDR3 is TGTGCCAGCAGCGGGAGGGGCGGCTACACCTTC. This codes for CASSGRGGYTF.

This clone has a handful of counts. The V gene is TRBV28, the J gene TRBJ1-1; D perhaps matches TRBD1 (5 bases). The germline CDR1 and CDR2 sequences are MDHEN and SYDVKM. V dropped 8 bases and J dropped 2 bases, with 15 bases sitting between them. The CDR3 covers 14 residues. The CDR3 region is CASVGWGSNTEAFF. The CDR3 region has the DNA TGTGCCAGCGTGGGGTGGGGCAGTAACACTGAAGCTTTCTTT.

V is TRBV9 and J is TRBJ1-3, with no clear D. V was clipped by 0 bases and J by 2 bases, with 6 bases between them. Germline values: CDR1 SGDLS, CDR2 YYNGEE. CDR3 length: 14 residues. CDR3 coding DNA: TGTGCCAGCAGCGTAGGCCAGGCTGGAAACACCATATATTTT. Its protein product is CASSVGQAGNTIYF.

The rearrangement joins TRBV12-5 to TRBJ1-1, with a tentative D call TRBD1 (6 bases). The ends were cut back, 3 bases at V and 6 bases at J, with 11 bases in the middle. Per the germline V gene, CDR1 is LGHNT and CDR2 is FRNRAP. CDR3 length: 13 residues. The CDR3 reads CASGFVEGAEAFF. For the CDR3, the DNA is TGTGCTAGTGGTTTCGTAGAGGGGGCTGAAGCTTTCTTT.

The CDR3, as DNA: TGTGCCAGCAGCTTAGATCCTCCCGGGAGGGACCAAAATACGCAGTATTTT. This sequence encodes CASSLDPPGRDQNTQYF. The chain combines TRBV11-2 with TRBJ2-3; 8 bases line up with TRBD2. This CDR3 has 17 residues. Germline V gives CDR1 SGHAT, CDR2 FQNNGV. Losses at the gene ends were 0 bases for V and 7 bases for J; bases not matched to a gene: 12.